This TCR beta chain was found in a study of blood T cells in healthy people across ages. Regarding the study as a whole: Significant beta diversity loss was already apparent by age around 36, declining roughly linearly. When one million T cells were used, diversity estimates were thought to be underestimates.

A second 7 to 11 cycle PCR used barcoded and J-beta primers. Each cDNA molecule carried a tag from a template-switch adaptor that contained 12 random nucleotides. MiXCR, applied by TCRdb to the 5' RACE reads, yields one record per CDR3 protein. This table holds hundreds of thousands of distinct CDR3 sequences, 32% found once. The table lists this clonotype with a few counts. The antigen is not known. A read error may be the cause here, since a much bigger clone is one base away. This CDR3 comprises 17 residues. The V gene's germline CDR1 is SGHRS and CDR2 YFSETQ. The authors extracted at least 5 micrograms of total RNA per sample.

Source material: blood. The chain joins TRBV5-1 to TRBJ2-1, with 8 bases identical to TRBD2. The J call may be faulty, since TRBJ2-7 better matches the DNA end. This clonotype was sampled from a woman older than 75 in good health. The CDR3 is CASSLETRGGSYNEQYF. The CDR3 DNA follows: TGCGCCAGCAGCTTGGAGACCCGGGGGGGCTCCTACAATGAGCAGTACTTC.